This TCR beta chain was obtained from a study of CD8 T cells in Susac syndrome. Reverse transcription of about 0.5 to 1 ug RNA used random hexamers. It was immunoSEQ multiplex PCR that amplified TCR beta CDR3 across 54 Vbeta and 13 Jbeta. MiXCR, run by TCRdb on the immunoSEQ multiplex PCR reads, gives a single entry per CDR3 protein. The sample lists about 200,000 distinct CDR3 sequences, about 94% seen once, with 0.1% to 0.15% in the top ten. While CD8+ and CD4+ T cells were isolated negatively, TEMRA cells were enriched by FACS. V lost 7 bases, J lost 0 bases, and 15 bases lay in between. This CDR3 comprises 14 residues. Germline-derived CDR1 and CDR2 are SQVTM and ANQGSEA.

Sequencing was done on a sample of CD8+ T cells from PBMCs. V and J are TRBV29-1 and TRBJ1-1; the D is unclear. This receptor was obtained from a human donor with multiple sclerosis. This CDR3 reads CSARPEWMNTEAFF. The CDR3 nucleotides are TGCAGCGCCCGGCCCGAGTGGATGAACACTGAAGCTTTCTTT.